The next 2 T cell receptor beta chains were all read from a single sample in a study of blood T cell repertoires in COVID-19. The protocol was immunoSEQ multiplex PCR, while the TCRdb copy is restricted to in-frame clones and leaves out a portion. Of a few hundred thousand clones in the sample, 90% were seen once. Sequencing used peripheral blood. The receptors were sampled from a woman aged 25 to 45 with COVID-19, enrolled during active disease.

V usage is TRBV20-1 and J usage is TRBJ2-7, with a weak D call TRBD1 (5 bases). Between the trimmed V and J ends, which lost 6 bases and 6 bases, there was a span of 12 bases. CDR1 is DFQATT, CDR2 SNEGSKA, per germline (reference sequence). This CDR3 is built from 11 residues. CDR3 region: CSAPGIREQYF. Here the CDR3 DNA reads TGCAGTGCCCCAGGGATACGCGAGCAGTACTTC.

The J gene is TRBJ2-7, the V gene TRBV9; TRBD2 is a possible D gene (6 bases). Between the trimmed V and J ends, which lost 0 bases and 2 bases, there was a span of 9 bases. This CDR3 is built from 14 residues. The germline V gene has CDR1 SGDLS and CDR2 YYNGEE. The CDR3 DNA reads TGTGCCAGCAGCGTAGGCGGGAACACCTACGAGCAGTACTTC. Amino acid sequence: CASSVGGNTYEQYF.